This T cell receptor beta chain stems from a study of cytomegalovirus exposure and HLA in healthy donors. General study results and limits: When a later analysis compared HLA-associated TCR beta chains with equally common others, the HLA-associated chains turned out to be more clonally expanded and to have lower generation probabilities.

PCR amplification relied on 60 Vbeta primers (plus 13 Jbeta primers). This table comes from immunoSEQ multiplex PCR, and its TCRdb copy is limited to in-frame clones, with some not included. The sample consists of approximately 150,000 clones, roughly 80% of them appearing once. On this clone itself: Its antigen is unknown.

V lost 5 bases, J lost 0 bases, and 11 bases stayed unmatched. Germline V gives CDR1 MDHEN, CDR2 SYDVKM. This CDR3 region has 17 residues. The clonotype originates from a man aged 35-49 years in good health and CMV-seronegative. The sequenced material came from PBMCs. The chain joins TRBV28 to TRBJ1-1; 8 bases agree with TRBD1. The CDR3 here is CASSILRQGSMNTEAFF. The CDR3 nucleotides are TGTGCCAGCAGTATTCTGAGACAGGGGTCCATGAACACTGAAGCTTTCTTT.